This T cell receptor beta chain derives from a study of cytomegalovirus exposure and HLA in healthy donors. Study details: The same platform used for the 650 to 700 first-cohort repertoires was also used for the 100 to 150 validation repertoires, as a later analysis reported. Notes on the study in general: High sensitivity and specificity were reportedly achieved when the classifier diagnosed cytomegalovirus status.

Clones were read by immunoSEQ multiplex PCR, and TCRdb kept only the in-frame ones, dropping some. The repertoire has roughly 60,000 clones, approximately 96% of them found once; the top ten carry approximately 0.94%. On this clone: Its antigen is still unknown.

The germline V gene encodes CDR1 MNHEY and CDR2 SMNVEV (reference sequence). CDR3 length: 13 amino acids. Between the trimmed V and J ends, which lost 7 bases and 6 bases, there was a span of 13 bases. Sample: PBMCs. This clonotype was obtained from a man aged 18 to 30 in good health and CMV-seronegative. The rearrangement uses TRBV27 and TRBJ1-5, with unresolved D. The CDR3 loop reads CASKLSGGQPQHF. In DNA form, the CDR3 reads TGTGCCAGCAAGTTGTCCGGAGGTCAGCCCCAGCATTTT.